This T cell receptor beta chain is drawn from a study of T cell repertoires in cytomegalovirus infection (dated by TCRdb to about 2019). For the wider study: Because public TCR beta signatures pointed to carriage of CMV infection together with the matching HLA type, the HLA type of each donor mattered for the analysis.

Only a few counts were recorded for this clonotype. It has no known antigen specificity. No base-level quality is on record; no much larger clone is a single base apart. The germline V gene gives CDR1 as MNHEY and CDR2 as SVGEGT. Here V drops 6 bases and J drops 10 bases, and the junction holds 7 bases not matched to any gene. There are 14 amino acids in the CDR3, from cysteine to phenylalanine inclusive. Only the CDR3 DNA is retained, 42 bases long and in frame from the first base. General study outcomes and caveats: The ex vivo response was dominated by HLA-C-restricted CMV-specific TCR beta clonotypes, which also provided the single most frequent clonotype in two of eight donors. In both this cohort and an independent cohort of 350 or so donors, the cumulative frequency of public TCR beta family members distinguished carriers of CMV infection plus the relevant HLA type.

Sequenced on an Illumina HiSeq 1500. Clones were called with MiXCR by TCRdb after fastp trimmed the public reads at Q25, and only in-frame beta chains were retained. Each record represents a unique CDR3 protein, reported with the most common genes and DNA among its rows. This sample holds 740,000 or so distinct CDR3 sequences; roughly 35% were observed only once. In total, the top ten clones hold around 3% of the sample. The origin of this receptor is a human donor in good health (CMV status not recorded). Some clones in this sample may be carry-over from other donors' samples. The rearrangement combines TRBV6-2 or TRBV6-3 with TRBJ1-6; 9 bases in the junction line up with TRBD1. Sequenced sample: PBMCs. CDR3 loop: CASSPQGARSPLHF. The bases are TGTGCCAGCAGCCCACAGGGGGCTCGGTCACCCCTCCACTTT.